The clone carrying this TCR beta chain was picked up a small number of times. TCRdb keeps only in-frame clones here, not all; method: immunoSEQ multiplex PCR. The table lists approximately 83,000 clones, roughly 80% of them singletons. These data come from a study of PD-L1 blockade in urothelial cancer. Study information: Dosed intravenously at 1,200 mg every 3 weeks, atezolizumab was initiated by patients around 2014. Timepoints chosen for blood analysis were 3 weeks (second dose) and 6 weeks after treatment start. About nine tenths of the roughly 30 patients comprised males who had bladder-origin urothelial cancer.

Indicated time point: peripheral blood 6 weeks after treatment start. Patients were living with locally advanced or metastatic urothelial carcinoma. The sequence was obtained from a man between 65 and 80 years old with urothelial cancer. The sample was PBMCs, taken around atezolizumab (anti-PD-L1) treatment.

CDR3 sequence (DNA): TGTGCCAGCAGCGACGTGAGGGAGCAGTACTTC. Its translation is CASSDVREQYF. This chain links TRBV2 with TRBJ2-7; D remains unclear. V was pared by 6 bases and J by 7 bases, with 10 bases between. This CDR3 spans 11 amino acids. CDR1 is SNHLY and CDR2 is FYNNEI in the germline V gene.